This T cell receptor (beta chain) appears in the sequencing data of a study of T cell responses to AZD1222 COVID-19 vaccine. General study findings and limits: Spike-specific TCR breadth and depth rose after two AZD1222 doses. Researchers took repertoire samples only after the peak T cell response had come.

Some clones are missing from TCRdb's copy, which holds only in-frame ones; the method was immunoSEQ multiplex PCR. Of 110,000 or so clones in the sample, about 91% were seen once. In regard to this clone: What it binds is not known.

The CDR3 sequence is 15 residues long. Germline V CDR1 and CDR2: MNHEY, SVGEGT. Trimming left V 4 bases short and J 7 bases short, with 17 bases between. The source was peripheral blood, collected 28 days after the second AZD1222 dose. The chain joins TRBV6-2 or TRBV6-3 to TRBJ1-5, with D possibly TRBD1 on 6 matching bases. The clonotype was recovered from an adult who received the AZD1222 COVID-19 vaccine. DNA of the CDR3: TGTGCCAGCAGTTCCACCTTAACAGGGAACCAGCCCCAGCATTTT. This codes for CASSSTLTGNQPQHF.